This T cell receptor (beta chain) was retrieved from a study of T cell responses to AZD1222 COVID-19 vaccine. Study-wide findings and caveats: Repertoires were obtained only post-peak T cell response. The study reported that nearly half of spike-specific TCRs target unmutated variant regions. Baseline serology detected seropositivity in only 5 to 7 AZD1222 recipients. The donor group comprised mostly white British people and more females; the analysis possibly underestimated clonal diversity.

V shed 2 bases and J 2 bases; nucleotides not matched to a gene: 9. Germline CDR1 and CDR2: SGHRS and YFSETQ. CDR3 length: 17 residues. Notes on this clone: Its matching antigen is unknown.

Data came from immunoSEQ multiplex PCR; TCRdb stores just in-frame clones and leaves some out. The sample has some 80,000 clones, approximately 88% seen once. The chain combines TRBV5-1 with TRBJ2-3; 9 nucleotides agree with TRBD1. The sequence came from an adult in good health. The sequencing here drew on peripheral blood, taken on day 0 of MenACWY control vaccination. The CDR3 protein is CASSLLQGAPHTDTQYF. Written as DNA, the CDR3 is TGCGCCAGCAGCTTATTACAGGGGGCCCCCCACACAGATACGCAGTATTTT.